This T cell receptor (beta chain) stems from a study of blood T cell repertoires in COVID-19. Trimming cost V 5 bases and J 6 bases; bases outside gene matches: 5. The CDR3 is made up of 13 amino acids. The germline V gene has CDR1 SEHNR and CDR2 FQNEAQ (reference sequence). Recruits, aged roughly 18 to 95 years, lived in around 24 US areas. Participants were placed into cohorts based on the clinical history they reported. Two consecutive negative NP/OP PCR tests, clearance, or resolved symptoms defined Cohort 3 recovery. Original analysis: Amplifying reference gene primers gave estimates of nucleated cell counts. Profiling relied on immunoSEQ multiplex PCR, and the TCRdb table lists in-frame clones only, not all of them. The D gene and trimming were derived from the DNA, and the V and J assignments and clone size from that table. The data show 320,000 or so clones, 88% seen once.

The source is a man aged 25 to 40 who had recovered from COVID-19. The sample was PBMCs or T cells enriched from blood (not recorded which). The chain uses TRBV7-9 and TRBJ1-2; 8 nucleotides align to TRBD1. The DNA for the CDR3 is TGTGCCAGCAGCCCATCGGACAGGGATGGCTACACCTTC. Encoded protein: CASSPSDRDGYTF. The whole variable domain, remainder taken from reference TRBV7-9 and TRBJ1-2, is DTGVSQNPRHKITKRGQNVTFRCDPISEHNRLYWYRQTLGQGPEFLTYFQNEAQLEKSRLLSDRFSAERPKGSFSTLEIQRTEQGDSAMYLCASSPSDRDGYTFGSGTRLTVV.